This T cell receptor beta chain was identified in a study of blood T cell repertoires in COVID-19. About the study: Sources were T cells, B-cell-depleted T cells, or PBMCs; the material itself was cDNA or gDNA.

TCRdb's table, derived via immunoSEQ multiplex PCR, lists solely in-frame clones and lacks some. The repertoire has 250,000 to 300,000 clones, less than 90% of them found once; the top ten carry 4.6%. Germline CDR1 LNHDA, CDR2 SQIVND (reference sequence). This CDR3 contains 16 residues. J gave up 4 bases and V 7 bases, and 11 bases lay outside the gene matches. Sequences were obtained from peripheral blood. The TCR originated in a man between 60 and 70 years old who had recovered from COVID-19. The chain links TRBV19 to TRBJ2-2; TRBD2 matches 8 bases. CDR3 DNA sequence: TGTGCCAGTACCCCGGGGGGACTAGTGGGCACCGGGGAGCTGTTTTTT. Its protein is CASTPGGLVGTGELFF.